This note documents a single T cell receptor (beta chain) sequence. Its antigen is unidentified. The assay was immunoSEQ multiplex PCR, and TCRdb's table has in-frame clones only and misses some. The table includes 84,000 or so clones, approximately 80% detected once. This record comes from a study of a mutant IDH1 vaccine in newly diagnosed glioma. For the study at large: Patients got their first vaccination 4-6 weeks after radiotherapy alone, or with temozolomide cycles.

The time point is: week 47, end of study. A 20-mer mutant IDH1 peptide at 300 ug was injected subcutaneously with topical imiquimod. Across weeks 1, 3, 5, 7, 11, 15, 19 and 23, patients received a vaccination each time, eight in all. V lost 6 bases to trimming and J lost 4 bases; unmatched junction nucleotides: 12. This CDR3 is 15 amino acids long. Looked up from germline, CDR1 is MNHNY and CDR2 is SVGAGI (reference sequence). This chain links TRBV6-6 with TRBJ2-7; 7 bases line up with TRBD1. Sequenced material: PBMCs, taken from a glioma patient whose treatment included an IDH1 peptide vaccine. The TCR sequence derives from a man aged 35-49 years with glioma. The CDR3 nucleotides are TGTGCCAGCAGCCGTCCCGGGACAGCGTATTACGAGCAGTACTTC. It translates to CASSRPGTAYYEQYF.